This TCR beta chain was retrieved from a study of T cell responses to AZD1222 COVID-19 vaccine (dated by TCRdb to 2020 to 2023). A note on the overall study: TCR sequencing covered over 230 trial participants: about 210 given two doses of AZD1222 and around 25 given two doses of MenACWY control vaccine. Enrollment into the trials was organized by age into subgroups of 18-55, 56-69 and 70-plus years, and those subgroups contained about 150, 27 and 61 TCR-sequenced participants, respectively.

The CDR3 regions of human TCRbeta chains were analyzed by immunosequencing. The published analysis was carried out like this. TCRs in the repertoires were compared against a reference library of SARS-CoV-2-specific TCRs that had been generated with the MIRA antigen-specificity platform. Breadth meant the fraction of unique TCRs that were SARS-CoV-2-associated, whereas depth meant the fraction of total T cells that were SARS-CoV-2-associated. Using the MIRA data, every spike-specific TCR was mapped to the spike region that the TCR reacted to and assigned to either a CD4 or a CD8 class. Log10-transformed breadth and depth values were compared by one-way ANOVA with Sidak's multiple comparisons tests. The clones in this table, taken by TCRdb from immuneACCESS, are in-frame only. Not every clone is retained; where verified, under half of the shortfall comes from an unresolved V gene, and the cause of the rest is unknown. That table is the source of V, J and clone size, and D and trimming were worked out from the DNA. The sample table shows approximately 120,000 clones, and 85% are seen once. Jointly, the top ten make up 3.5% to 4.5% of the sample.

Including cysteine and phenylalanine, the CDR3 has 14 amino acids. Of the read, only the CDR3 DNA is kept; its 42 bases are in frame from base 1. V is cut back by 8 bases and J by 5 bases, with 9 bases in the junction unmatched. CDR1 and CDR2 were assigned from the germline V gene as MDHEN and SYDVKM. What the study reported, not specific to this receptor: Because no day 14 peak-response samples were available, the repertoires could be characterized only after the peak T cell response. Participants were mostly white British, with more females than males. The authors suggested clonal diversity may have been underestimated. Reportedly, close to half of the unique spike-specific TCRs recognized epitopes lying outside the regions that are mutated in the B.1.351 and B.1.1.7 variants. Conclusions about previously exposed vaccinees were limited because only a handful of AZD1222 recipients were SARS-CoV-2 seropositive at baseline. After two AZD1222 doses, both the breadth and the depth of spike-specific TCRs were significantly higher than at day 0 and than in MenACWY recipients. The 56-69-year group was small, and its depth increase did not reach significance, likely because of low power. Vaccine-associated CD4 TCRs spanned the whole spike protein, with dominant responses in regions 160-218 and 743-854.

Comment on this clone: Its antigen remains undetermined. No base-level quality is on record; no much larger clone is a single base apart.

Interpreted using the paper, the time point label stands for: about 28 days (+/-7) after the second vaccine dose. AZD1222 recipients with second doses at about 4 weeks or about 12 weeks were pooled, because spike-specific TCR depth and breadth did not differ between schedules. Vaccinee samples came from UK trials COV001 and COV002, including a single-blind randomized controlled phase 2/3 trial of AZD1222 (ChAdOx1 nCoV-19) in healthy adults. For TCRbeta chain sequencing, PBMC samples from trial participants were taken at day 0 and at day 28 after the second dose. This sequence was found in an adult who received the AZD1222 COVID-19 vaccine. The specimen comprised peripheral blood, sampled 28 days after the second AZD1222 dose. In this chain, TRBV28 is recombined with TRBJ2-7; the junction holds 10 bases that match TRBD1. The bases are TGTGCCAGCGCGCCGGGGACAGGGGAACACGAGCAGTACTTC. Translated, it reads CASAPGTGEHEQYF.